Below are 10 T cell receptor beta chains sequenced from a single sample in a study. TCRdb ran MiXCR on the RT-PCR reads and lists one entry per CDR3 protein. The top ten clones hold around 3.3% of a sample with about 700,000 distinct CDR3 sequences, approximately 15% of them seen once. The sequencing sample was made of memory CD4+ T cells from blood. These receptor sequences come from a female donor in good health, serving as a healthy control.

This clonotype was picked up many times. This chain connects TRBV12-3 or TRBV12-4 to TRBJ1-2, with a tentative D call TRBD1 (6 bases). The CDR3 runs to 14 residues. Between the trimmed V and J ends, which lost 3 bases and 5 bases, there was a span of 13 bases. The CDR3 coding sequence is TGTGCCAGCAGTTTGGGGCAGGGGAAGTATGGCTACACCTTC. This gives the protein CASSLGQGKYGYTF.

This clonotype was seen more than once but under ten times. J is TRBJ2-7 and V is TRBV20-1, with D perhaps assigned TRBD1 or TRBD2 (7 bases each). Per the germline V gene, CDR1 is DFQATT and CDR2 is SNEGSKA (reference sequence). The ends were cut back, 1 base at V and 1 base at J, with 14 bases in the middle. This CDR3 has 15 residues. CDR3 sequence (DNA): TGCAGTGCTAGAGTTCCAGGGGGACTATCCTACGAGCAGTACTTC. Translated, it gives CSARVPGGLSYEQYF.

This sequence joins TRBV20-1 and TRBJ2-2; no clear D gene. The CDR3 runs to 16 residues. Per germline, CDR1 DFQATT and CDR2 SNEGSKA (reference sequence). V was clipped by 3 bases and J by 2 bases, with 16 bases between them. The CDR3 nucleotides are TGCAGTGCTAGCAAGGGCGAGACTGCTAACACCGGGGAGCTGTTTTTT. Encoded protein: CSASKGETANTGELFF.

This clonotype was counted only a few times. The CDR3 loop reads CASSLSEANTGELFF. For the CDR3, the DNA is TGTGCCAGCAGCTTATCAGAAGCGAACACCGGGGAGCTGTTTTTT. This sequence joins TRBV7-3 and TRBJ2-2, with no clear D. CDR3 size: 15 residues. Germline values: CDR1 SGHTA, CDR2 FQGTGA. With 2 bases removed from V and 0 bases from J, the gap between germline ends came to 7 bases.

This clonotype was recorded many times. The chain is built from TRBV6-5 and TRBJ2-7, with 7 bases fitting TRBD1. The trim removed 2 bases at V and 3 bases at J, leaving 10 bases unmatched. Germline V lookup: CDR1 MNHEY, CDR2 SVGAGI. The CDR3 runs to 16 residues. DNA for the CDR3: TGTGCCAGCAGTTACGCCCGGACAGGAGACGGCTACGAGCAGTACTTC. Protein product: CASSYARTGDGYEQYF.

V is TRBV11-2 and J is TRBJ1-4; a weak D match, TRBD1 (5 bases). The CDR3 totals 16 residues. The germline V and J ends were trimmed by 5 bases and 0 bases, with 13 bases remaining between them. Germline V lookup: CDR1 SGHAT, CDR2 FQNNGV. The CDR3 loop is CASSPNGGATNEKLFF. The CDR3 DNA reads as TGTGCCAGCAGCCCGAATGGGGGAGCAACTAATGAAAAACTGTTTTTT.

A remark on this clonotype: This may stem from a read error, because a much larger clone lies one nucleotide away. This chain's CDR3 is CASSLPGRETQYF. The CDR3 DNA is TGTGCCAGCAGTTTACCGGGAAGGGAGACCCAGTACTTC. The rearrangement uses TRBV28 and TRBJ2-5, with a weak D call TRBD2 (5 bases). This CDR3 contains 13 residues. The germline V gene encodes CDR1 MDHEN and CDR2 SYDVKM. V was shortened by 2 bases and J by 5 bases, with 9 bases between the two germline ends.

This clonotype has a handful of counts. DNA for the CDR3: TGTGCCAGCTCCCCGGACAATTCTGACTATGGCTACACCTTC. Translation: CASSPDNSDYGYTF. This sequence joins TRBV18 and TRBJ1-2; a weak D match, TRBD1 (5 bases). CDR3 length: 14 residues. V lost 6 bases and J lost 3, with 14 bases in between. The germline V gene has CDR1 KGHSH and CDR2 LQKENI.

The chain links TRBV6-2 or TRBV6-3 to TRBJ2-7; D tentatively reads TRBD1 or TRBD2 (5 bases each). The germline V and J ends were trimmed by 7 bases and 0 bases, with 13 bases remaining between them. This CDR3 spans 14 amino acids. The germline V gene has CDR1 MNHEY and CDR2 SVGEGT. In DNA form, the CDR3 reads TGTGCCAGCAATCGGGACGGGTTCTCCTACGAGCAGTACTTC. Its protein product is CASNRDGFSYEQYF.

The rearrangement links TRBV7-7 to TRBJ2-5, with 8 bases fitting TRBD2. This CDR3 contains 15 residues. With V trimmed by 5 bases and J by 3 bases, 8 bases remained unmatched. Germline V CDR1 and CDR2: SSHAT, FNYEAQ (reference sequence). The CDR3 reads CASSRNSGGEETQYF. CDR3 sequence (DNA): TGTGCCAGCAGCCGGAATTCCGGGGGGGAAGAGACCCAGTACTTC.